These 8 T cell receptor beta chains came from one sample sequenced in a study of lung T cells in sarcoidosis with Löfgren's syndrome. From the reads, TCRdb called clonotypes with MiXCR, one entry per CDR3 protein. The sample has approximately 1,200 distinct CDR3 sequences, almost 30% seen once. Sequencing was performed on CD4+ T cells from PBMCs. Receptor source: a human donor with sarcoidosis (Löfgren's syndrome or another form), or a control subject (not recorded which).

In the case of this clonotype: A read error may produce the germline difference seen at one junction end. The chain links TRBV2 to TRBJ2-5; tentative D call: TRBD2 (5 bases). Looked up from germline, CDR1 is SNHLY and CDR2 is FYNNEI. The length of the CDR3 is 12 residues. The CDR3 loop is CASRRVGETQYF. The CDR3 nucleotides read TGCGCCAGCAGGCGGGTAGGGGAGACCCAGTACTTC.

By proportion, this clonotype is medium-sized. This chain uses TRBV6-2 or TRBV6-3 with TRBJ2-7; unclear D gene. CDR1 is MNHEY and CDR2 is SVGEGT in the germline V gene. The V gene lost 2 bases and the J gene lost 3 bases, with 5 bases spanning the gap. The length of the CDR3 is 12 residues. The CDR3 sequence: CASSYKGYEQYF. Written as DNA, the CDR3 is TGTGCCAGCAGTTACAAAGGCTACGAGCAGTACTTC.

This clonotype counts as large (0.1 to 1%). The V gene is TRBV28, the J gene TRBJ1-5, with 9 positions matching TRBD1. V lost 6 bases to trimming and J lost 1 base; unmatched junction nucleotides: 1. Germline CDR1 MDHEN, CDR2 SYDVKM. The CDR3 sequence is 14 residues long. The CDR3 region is CASRGTGSNQPQHF. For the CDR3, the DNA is TGTGCCAGCAGGGGGACAGGGAGCAATCAGCCCCAGCATTTT.

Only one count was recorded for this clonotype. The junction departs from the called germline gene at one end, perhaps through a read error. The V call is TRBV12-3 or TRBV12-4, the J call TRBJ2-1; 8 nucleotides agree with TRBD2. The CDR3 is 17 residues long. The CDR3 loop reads CASSSPASGGRYNGQLF. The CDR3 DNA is TGTGCCAGCAGTTCCCCGGCGAGCGGGGGACGTTACAATGGGCAGCTCTTC.

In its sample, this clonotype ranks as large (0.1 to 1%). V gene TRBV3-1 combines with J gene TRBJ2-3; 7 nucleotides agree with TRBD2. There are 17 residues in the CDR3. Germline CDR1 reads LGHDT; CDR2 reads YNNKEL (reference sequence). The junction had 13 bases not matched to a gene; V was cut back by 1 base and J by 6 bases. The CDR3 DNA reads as TGTGCCAGCAGCCAAGTAGGAGCGGGGCCTTCAGGGGATACGCAGTATTTT. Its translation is CASSQVGAGPSGDTQYF.

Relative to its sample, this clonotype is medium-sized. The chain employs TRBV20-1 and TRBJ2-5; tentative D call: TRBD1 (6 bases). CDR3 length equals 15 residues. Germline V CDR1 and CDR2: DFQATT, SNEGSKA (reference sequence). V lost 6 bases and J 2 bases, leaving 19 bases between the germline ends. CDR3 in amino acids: CSAERDYRAQETQYF. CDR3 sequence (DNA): TGCAGTGCCGAAAGGGATTACAGGGCTCAAGAGACCCAGTACTTC.

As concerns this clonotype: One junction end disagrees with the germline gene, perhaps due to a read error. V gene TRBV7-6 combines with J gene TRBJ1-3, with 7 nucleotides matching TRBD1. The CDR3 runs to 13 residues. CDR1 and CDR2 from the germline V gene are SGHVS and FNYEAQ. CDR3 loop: CARSTNRGNTMYF. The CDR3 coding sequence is TGTGCCCGCAGCACCAACAGGGGAAACACCATGTACTTT.

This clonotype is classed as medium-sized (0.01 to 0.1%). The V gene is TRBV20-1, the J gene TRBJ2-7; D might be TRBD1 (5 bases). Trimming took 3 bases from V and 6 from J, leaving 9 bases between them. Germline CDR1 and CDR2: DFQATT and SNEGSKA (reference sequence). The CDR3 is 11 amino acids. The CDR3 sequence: CSARWGAEQYF. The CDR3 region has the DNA TGCAGTGCTAGGTGGGGCGCCGAGCAGTACTTC.